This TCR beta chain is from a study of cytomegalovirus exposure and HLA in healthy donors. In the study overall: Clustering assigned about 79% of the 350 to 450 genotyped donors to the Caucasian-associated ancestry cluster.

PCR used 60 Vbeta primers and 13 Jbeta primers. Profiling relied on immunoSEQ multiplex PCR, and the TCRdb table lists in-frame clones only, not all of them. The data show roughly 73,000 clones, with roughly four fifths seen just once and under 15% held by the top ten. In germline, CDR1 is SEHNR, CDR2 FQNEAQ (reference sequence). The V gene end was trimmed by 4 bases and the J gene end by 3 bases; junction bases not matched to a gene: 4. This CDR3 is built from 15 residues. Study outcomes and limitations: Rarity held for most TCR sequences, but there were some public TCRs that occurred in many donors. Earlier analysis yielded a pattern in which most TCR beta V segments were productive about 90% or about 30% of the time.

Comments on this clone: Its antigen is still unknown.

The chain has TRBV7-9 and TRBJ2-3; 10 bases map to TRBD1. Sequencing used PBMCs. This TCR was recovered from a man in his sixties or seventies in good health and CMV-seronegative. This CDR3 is CASSSTGQGTDTQYF. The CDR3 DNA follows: TGTGCCAGCAGCTCAACGGGACAGGGGACAGATACGCAGTATTTT.